Below are 7 T cell receptor beta chains sequenced from a single sample in a study of blood T cell repertoires in COVID-19. Produced via immunoSEQ multiplex PCR; TCRdb's table is partial and in-frame only. The sample carries about 190,000 clones, around 85% recorded once. Input material: peripheral blood. The source of these receptors is a young man with acute or convalescent COVID-19.

The V call is TRBV28, the J call TRBJ2-3; 10 bases agree with TRBD2. The CDR3 is 15 amino acids. The trim removed 7 bases at V and 4 bases at J, leaving 8 bases unmatched. Germline V gene sequence: CDR1 MDHEN, CDR2 SYDVKM. The CDR3, as DNA: TGTGCCAGCAATATGCCCAGCGGGGGGGCAGATACGCAGTATTTT. Protein sequence: CASNMPSGGADTQYF. Full variable domain (remainder filled in from reference TRBV28 and TRBJ2-3): DVKVTQSSRYLVKRTGEKVFLECVQDMDHENMFWYRQDPGLGLRLIYFSYDVKMKEKGDIPEGYSVSREKKERFSLILESASTNQTSMYLCASNMPSGGADTQYFGPGTRLTVL.

This rearrangement joins TRBV11-2 to TRBJ1-1; maybe TRBD1 (6 bases). This CDR3 contains 15 residues. Germline V gene lookup returns CDR1 SGHAT and CDR2 FQNNGV. V was trimmed by 8 bases and J by 3 bases, leaving 19 bases between them. This chain's CDR3 is CASQLDLGGYTEAFF. CDR3 in DNA: TGTGCCAGCCAGCTTGATCTAGGGGGATACACTGAAGCTTTCTTT. The full variable domain, in which reference TRBV11-2 and TRBJ1-1 provide the parts outside the CDR3, is EAGVAQSPRYKIIEKRQSVAFWCNPISGHATLYWYQQILGQGPKLLIQFQNNGVVDDSQLPKDRFSAERLKGVDSTLKIQPAKLEDSAVYLCASQLDLGGYTEAFFGQGTRLTVV.

The rearrangement links TRBV7-9 to TRBJ1-1; TRBD1 agrees at 8 bases. The V and J ends lost 1 base and 7 bases, in that order; junction bases with no gene match: 5. CDR1 and CDR2 (germline): SEHNR, FQNEAQ (reference sequence). The CDR3 contains 14 residues. Written as DNA, the CDR3 is TGTGCCAGCAGCTTAGGCCAGGGGGCAGGTGAAGCTTTCTTT. The encoded protein is CASSLGQGAGEAFF.

The chain links TRBV5-6 to TRBJ1-6; 9 bases agree with TRBD1. J lost 1 base, V lost 6 bases, and 2 bases had no gene match. This CDR3 comprises 15 residues. Germline CDR1 reads SGHDT; CDR2 reads YYEEEE. The CDR3 protein is CASNRGLSYNSPLHF. In DNA form, the CDR3 reads TGTGCCAGCAACAGGGGGCTGTCCTATAATTCACCCCTCCACTTT.

The chain combines TRBV15 with TRBJ2-3, with D hard to call. The CDR3 sequence is 15 residues long. V gave up 0 bases and J gave up 2 bases, with 9 bases separating them. The V gene's germline CDR1 is LNHNV and CDR2 YYDKDF (reference sequence). CDR3 sequence reads: CATSRDGPFTDTQYF. CDR3 DNA sequence: TGTGCCACCAGCAGAGATGGGCCTTTCACAGATACGCAGTATTTT.

The chain couples TRBV13 to TRBJ2-7, with D possibly matching TRBD2 (6 bases). Germline V gene sequence: CDR1 PRHDT, CDR2 FYEKMQ (reference sequence). This CDR3 is 14 amino acids long. V dropped 5 bases and J dropped 1 base, with 12 bases sitting between them. The CDR3: CASSPGLSSYEQYF. CDR3 sequence (DNA): TGTGCCAGCAGCCCGGGACTTTCGTCCTACGAGCAGTACTTC.

The V call is TRBV5-4, the J call TRBJ1-1; TRBD1 is a possible D gene (6 bases). The CDR3 runs to 13 residues. The germline V gene encodes CDR1 SGHNT and CDR2 YYREEE (reference sequence). Trimming shortened V by 1 base and J by 4 bases, and 8 bases separated the two germline ends. The CDR3 here is CASSLKGVTEAFF. CDR3 coding DNA: TGTGCCAGCAGCTTGAAGGGGGTCACTGAAGCTTTCTTT.